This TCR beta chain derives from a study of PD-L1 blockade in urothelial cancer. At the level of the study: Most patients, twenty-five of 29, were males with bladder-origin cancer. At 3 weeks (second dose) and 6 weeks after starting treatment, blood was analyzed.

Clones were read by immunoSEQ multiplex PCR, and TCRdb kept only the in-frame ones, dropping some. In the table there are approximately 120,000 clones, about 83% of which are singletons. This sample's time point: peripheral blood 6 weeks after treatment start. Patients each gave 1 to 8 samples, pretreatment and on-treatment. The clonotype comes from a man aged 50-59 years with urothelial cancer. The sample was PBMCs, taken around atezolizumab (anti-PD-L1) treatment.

The CDR3 here is CASSTGTGVADTQYF. The CDR3 bases are TGTGCCAGCAGCACCGGGACAGGGGTAGCAGATACGCAGTATTTT. The chain is built from TRBV7-8 and TRBJ2-3; 10 bases line up with TRBD1. CDR1 is SGHVS and CDR2 is FQNEAQ in the germline V gene. The length of the CDR3 is 15 residues. J was trimmed by 4 bases and V by 5 bases; bases with no gene match: 6.